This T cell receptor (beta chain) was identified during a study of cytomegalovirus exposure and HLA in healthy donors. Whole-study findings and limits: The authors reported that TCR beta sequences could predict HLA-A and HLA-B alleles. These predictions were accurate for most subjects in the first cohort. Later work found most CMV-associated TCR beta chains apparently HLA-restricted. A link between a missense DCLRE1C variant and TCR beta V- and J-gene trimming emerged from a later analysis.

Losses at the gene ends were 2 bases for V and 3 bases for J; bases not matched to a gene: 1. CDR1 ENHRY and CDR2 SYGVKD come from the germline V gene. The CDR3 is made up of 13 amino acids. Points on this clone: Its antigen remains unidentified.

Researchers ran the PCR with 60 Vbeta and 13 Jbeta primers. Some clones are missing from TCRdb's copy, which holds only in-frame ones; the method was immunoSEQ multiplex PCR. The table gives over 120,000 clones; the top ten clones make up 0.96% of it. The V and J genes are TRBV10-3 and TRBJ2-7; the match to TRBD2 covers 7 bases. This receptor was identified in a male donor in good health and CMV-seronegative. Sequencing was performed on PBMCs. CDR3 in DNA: TGTGCCATCAGTGAGAGGGACTACTACGAGCAGTACTTC. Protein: CAISERDYYEQYF.